The entry below describes one TCR beta chain. Its matching antigen is unknown. Repertoires were generated with immunoSEQ multiplex PCR, while TCRdb's copy carries only in-frame clones and drops some. The repertoire holds 11,000 or so clones, around 74% seen once, with around 10% in the top ten. This sample is part of a study of somatic mutations in cytotoxic T cells in rheumatoid arthritis. The study, taken as a whole, reports: Researchers did not know the antigen targets of the expanded CD8+ clones.

CD4+ and CD8+ cells were isolated by positive magnetic bead selection, with purity checked by flow cytometry. V shed 3 bases, J shed 6 bases, and the junction held 9 bases outside the gene matches. CDR3 length equals 15 residues. Germline V CDR1 and CDR2: MNHNS, SASEGT. The sample consisted of CD8+ T cells sorted from blood. This clonotype originated in a middle-aged woman in good health. The V call is TRBV6-1, the J call TRBJ1-1; 8 nucleotides line up with TRBD1. The CDR3 here is CASSETGEAYAEAFF. The CDR3 nucleotides are TGTGCCAGCAGTGAGACAGGGGAGGCTTACGCTGAAGCTTTCTTT.